Presented here are 30 T cell receptor beta chains from one specimen sequenced in a study of blood T cells in healthy people across ages. A second about 7 to 11 cycle PCR used barcoded and J-beta primers. TCRdb fed the 5' RACE reads into MiXCR, producing one record per CDR3 protein. This sample has more than 800,000 distinct CDR3 sequences, with 35% to 55% found just once. The sequencing input was blood. These receptor sequences come from a woman in her sixties or seventies in good health.

This clonotype was counted a few times. The J gene is TRBJ1-2, the V gene TRBV6-1; D unresolved. The CDR3 runs to 13 residues. Germline assignment: CDR1 MNHNS and CDR2 SASEGT. The V gene lost 4 bases and the J gene lost 5 bases, with 11 bases spanning the gap. The CDR3: CASSGGWRYGYTF. In DNA, the CDR3 is TGTGCCAGCAGTGGAGGGTGGAGGTATGGCTACACCTTC.

The rearrangement joins TRBV2 to TRBJ2-1; no firm D call. V lost 4 bases and J 7 bases, leaving 11 bases between the germline ends. Germline assignment: CDR1 SNHLY and CDR2 FYNNEI. This CDR3 comprises 13 residues. The CDR3 spells CASSGGSQNEQFF. CDR3 sequence (DNA): TGTGCCAGCAGTGGTGGCAGCCAGAATGAGCAGTTCTTC.

This clonotype was counted a single time. The chain uses TRBV27 and TRBJ2-5; 13 bases are a match to TRBD2. The end of the DNA aligns better with TRBJ2-7, so the J call may be wrong. CDR1 and CDR2 from the germline V gene are MNHEY and SMNVEV (reference sequence). There are 14 residues in the CDR3. The CDR3 DNA sequence: TGTGCCACCACGCGGACTAGCGGGAGTCGCGAGCAGTACTTC. Its protein product is CATTRTSGSREQYF.

This clonotype has only a few counts. The CDR3 protein is CSVVGQGSETQYF. The CDR3, as DNA: TGCAGCGTTGTGGGACAGGGGTCCGAGACCCAGTACTTC. The chain joins TRBV29-1 to TRBJ2-5; TRBD1 aligns across 10 bases. J was trimmed by 5 bases and V by 4 bases; bases with no gene match: 4. The CDR3 has 13 amino acids. Germline CDR1 SQVTM, CDR2 ANQGSEA.

This chain links TRBV3-1 with TRBJ2-7, with TRBD2 matching 9 bases. The junction had 7 bases not matched to a gene; V was cut back by 0 bases and J by 1 base. Germline CDR1 reads LGHDT; CDR2 reads YNNKEL (reference sequence). CDR3 size: 17 residues. The CDR3 here is CASSQEGGGGASYEQYF. Here the CDR3 DNA reads TGTGCCAGCAGCCAAGAAGGAGGCGGGGGGGCATCCTACGAGCAGTACTTC.

In DNA, the CDR3 is TGTGCCATCAGTGATTATCGGGACAATAATCAGCCCCAGCATTTT. As protein: CAISDYRDNNQPQHF. The chain combines TRBV10-3 with TRBJ1-5, with D perhaps TRBD1 (6 bases). The V gene's germline CDR1 is ENHRY and CDR2 SYGVKD. The CDR3 length is 15 residues. V lost 3 bases, J lost 4 bases, and 13 bases lay in between.

The V call is TRBV20-1, the J call TRBJ2-7; D perhaps matches TRBD2 (6 bases). CDR1 and CDR2 from the germline V gene are DFQATT and SNEGSKA (reference sequence). The CDR3 is 16 residues long. Between the trimmed V and J ends, which lost 0 bases and 2 bases, there was a span of 17 bases. The CDR3 DNA sequence: TGCAGTGCTAGAGATCATGGTGGGAGGCGTACCTACGAGCAGTACTTC. It encodes CSARDHGGRRTYEQYF.

The rearrangement uses TRBV3-1 and TRBJ2-3; no firm D call. The V gene's germline CDR1 is LGHDT and CDR2 YNNKEL (reference sequence). Trimming cost V 1 base and J 6 bases, with 11 bases left between them. This CDR3 region has 14 residues. The CDR3 sequence is CASSQGMSADTQYF. CDR3 nucleotides: TGTGCCAGCAGCCAAGGGATGAGTGCGGATACGCAGTATTTT.

The chain combines TRBV12-3 or TRBV12-4 with TRBJ1-5; no definite D call. The V end lost 5 bases, the J end lost 9 bases, and 20 bases lay between the germline ends. The CDR3 totals 15 residues. Here the CDR3 reads CASSLGVGLFRPQHF. The CDR3 DNA reads as TGTGCCAGCAGTCTCGGGGTGGGTTTGTTTCGGCCCCAGCATTTT.

In its sample, this clonotype was seen a few times. The chain combines TRBV9 with TRBJ2-1; D assignment may be TRBD1 or TRBD2 (5 bases each). Trimming stripped 0 bases from V and 4 bases from J, with 17 bases between. This CDR3 has 17 residues. Germline lookup yields CDR1 SGDLS and CDR2 YYNGEE. The CDR3 nucleotides are TGTGCCAGCAGCGTAGCCTACGGGACGCCGAGATACAATGAGCAGTTCTTC. This gives the protein CASSVAYGTPRYNEQFF.

V usage is TRBV7-2 and J usage is TRBJ2-4; 10 bases align to TRBD2. The J call could be wrong; TRBJ2-7 is a better fit for the DNA end. There are 17 residues in the CDR3. Germline CDR1 SGHTA, CDR2 FQGNSA. This chain's CDR3 is CASSPAGGRGNLYEQYF. DNA of the CDR3: TGTGCCAGCAGCCCAGCGGGGGGGCGGGGAAACCTCTACGAGCAGTACTTC.

The chain couples TRBV20-1 to TRBJ2-5, with 15 bases lining up with TRBD2. Germline V gene data show CDR1 as DFQATT and CDR2 as SNEGSKA (reference sequence). This CDR3 is built from 15 residues. With V trimmed by 5 bases and J by 5 bases, 6 bases remained unmatched. Here the CDR3 DNA reads TGCAGTGCTTGGACTAGCGGGAGGGCCAGGGAGACCCAGTACTTC. This gives the protein CSAWTSGRARETQYF.

The chain uses TRBV21-1 and TRBJ2-3; TRBD1 is taken as the D call from the table, unchecked against the DNA. TRBV21-1 is deemed a pseudogene. This CDR3 contains 14 residues. The CDR3, as DNA: TGTGCCGCGAGGCCAGACAGGGGGGCAGATACGCAGTATTTT. Amino acids: CAARPDRGADTQYF.

In this sample, this clonotype turned up a few times. The CDR3: CASSSSLTRVGQYF. In DNA, the CDR3 is TGTGCCAGCAGTTCGTCCCTCACGCGGGTGGGGCAGTACTTC. The V gene is TRBV27, the J gene TRBJ2-7, with D possibly TRBD2 on 5 matching bases. Per the germline V gene, CDR1 is MNHEY and CDR2 is SMNVEV (reference sequence). With 4 bases removed from V and 9 bases from J, the gap between germline ends came to 19 bases. The CDR3 covers 14 residues.

The rearrangement uses TRBV20-1 and TRBJ2-7, with D perhaps TRBD1 or TRBD2 (5 bases each). In germline, CDR1 is DFQATT, CDR2 SNEGSKA (reference sequence). The V and J ends lost 5 bases and 5 bases respectively, with 16 bases between them. The CDR3 runs to 13 residues. The CDR3 DNA reads as TGCAGTGCTCTACGGGGCTCACGGGACGAGCAGTACTTC. It yields the protein CSALRGSRDEQYF.

This clonotype was detected a few times. The chain has TRBV10-3 and TRBJ2-7; 7 positions agree with TRBD2. Germline V gene sequence: CDR1 ENHRY, CDR2 SYGVKD. V dropped 10 bases and J dropped 6; count of bases not matched to a gene: 12. The CDR3 is 13 amino acids. The CDR3 DNA is TGTGCCAGCGCAGGGAGGACGGGAGGCGAGCAGTACTTC. Translation gives CASAGRTGGEQYF.

The gene calls are TRBV12-3 or TRBV12-4 and TRBJ2-2, with 10 bases identical to TRBD2. Germline trimming cut 9 bases from V and 6 bases from J; bases unmatched to any gene: 10. CDR3 length: 15 amino acids. The CDR3 DNA sequence: TGTGCCAGTAGTCCCCGGACTAGCGGCTCCGGGGAGCTGTTTTTT. It yields the protein CASSPRTSGSGELFF.

The rearrangement joins TRBV5-1 to TRBJ2-1; D gene uncertain. The CDR3 sequence is 12 residues long. Germline V lookup: CDR1 SGHRS, CDR2 YFSETQ. Between the trimmed V and J ends, which lost 4 bases and 10 bases, there was a span of 12 bases. The CDR3 reads CASSMVPSEQFF. The CDR3, as DNA: TGCGCCAGCAGCATGGTCCCCTCCGAGCAGTTCTTC.

The chain is built from TRBV3-1 and TRBJ2-7; TRBD2 agrees at 14 bases. V was pared by 2 bases and J by 0 bases, with 3 bases of the junction left unmatched. The CDR3 has 17 residues. Germline V CDR1 and CDR2: LGHDT, YNNKEL (reference sequence). For the CDR3, the DNA is TGTGCCAGCAGCCAAAGCGGGACTAGCGGGAGCTCCTACGAGCAGTACTTC. It is translated as CASSQSGTSGSSYEQYF.

CDR3 protein: CSVEAPGSGYNEQFF. In nucleotides, the CDR3 is TGCAGCGTTGAAGCCCCGGGGTCGGGCTACAATGAGCAGTTCTTC. This rearrangement joins TRBV29-1 to TRBJ2-1, with D perhaps matching TRBD2 (5 bases). Germline V gene sequence: CDR1 SQVTM, CDR2 ANQGSEA. The CDR3 runs to 15 residues. Trimming left V 1 base short and J 3 bases short, with 13 bases between.

The V call is TRBV20-1, the J call TRBJ2-3, with 9 nucleotides matching TRBD2. Per germline, CDR1 DFQATT and CDR2 SNEGSKA (reference sequence). This CDR3 is 15 amino acids long. The V gene end was trimmed by 5 bases and the J gene end by 2 bases; junction bases not matched to a gene: 8. The CDR3, as DNA: TGCAGTGCTGAGCGACTAGCGGAGTCCACAGATACGCAGTATTTT. Translating gives CSAERLAESTDTQYF.

The chain employs TRBV7-3 and TRBJ2-1; possible D gene TRBD2, 6 bases. The CDR3 runs 14 residues. The V gene's germline CDR1 is SGHTA and CDR2 FQGTGA. Trimming took off 4 bases at V and 2 bases at J, with 9 bases between the two ends. CDR3 sequence reads: CASSWGGTYNEQFF. The CDR3 nucleotides read TGTGCCAGCAGCTGGGGAGGAACCTACAATGAGCAGTTCTTC.

The sample holds a few counts of this clonotype. This sequence joins TRBV20-1 and TRBJ2-4; no clear D gene. The CDR3 contains 10 residues. The V end lost 4 bases, the J end lost 12 bases, and 10 bases lay between the germline ends. Germline loops: CDR1 DFQATT, CDR2 SNEGSKA (reference sequence). CDR3 sequence reads: CSAKGDTQYF. CDR3 nucleotides: TGCAGTGCTAAGGGTGACACTCAGTACTTC.

The chain uses TRBV5-5 and TRBJ2-1; D is possibly TRBD2 (6 bases). Germline lookup yields CDR1 SGHKS and CDR2 YYEKEE (reference sequence). The ends were cut back, 4 bases at V and 4 bases at J, with 15 bases in the middle. This CDR3 contains 15 residues. The CDR3 DNA is TGTGCCAGCAGCAGGACGGGAGCGGAGTACAATGAGCAGTTCTTC. Encoded protein: CASSRTGAEYNEQFF.

This chain uses TRBV20-1 with TRBJ2-5, with D perhaps matching TRBD1 (6 bases). The length of the CDR3 is 11 residues. Between the trimmed V and J ends, which lost 7 bases and 3 bases, there was a span of 9 bases. Germline V gives CDR1 DFQATT, CDR2 SNEGSKA (reference sequence). The CDR3 DNA is TGCAGTGAGCCAGGGGAAGAGACCCAGTACTTC. This codes for CSEPGEETQYF.

This sequence joins TRBV11-2 and TRBJ2-3; TRBD2 agrees at 8 bases. V was clipped by 6 bases and J by 4 bases; unmatched bases: 9. CDR1 and CDR2 (germline): SGHAT, FQNNGV. The CDR3 contains 15 residues. The CDR3 DNA follows: TGTGCCAGCAGAAAGACGGGAGGGCGCTCAGATACGCAGTATTTT. Protein product: CASRKTGGRSDTQYF.

This clonotype has just a few counts. One end of the junction does not line up with germline, which may come from a read error. The V call is TRBV5-1, the J call TRBJ2-1; 7 bases agree with TRBD1. The CDR3 has 14 amino acids. The V gene's germline CDR1 is SGHRS and CDR2 YFSETQ. The DNA of the CDR3 is TGTGCCAGCAGCCTCGGGACAGTCTACAATGAGCAGTTCTTC. It yields the protein CASSLGTVYNEQFF.

The chain has TRBV7-3 and TRBJ2-1, with no clear D. The CDR3 covers 14 residues. Germline-derived CDR1 and CDR2 are SGHTA and FQGTGA. V lost 2 bases, J lost 8 bases, and 13 bases lay in between. The CDR3: CASSLGPPNDEQFF. The CDR3 DNA follows: TGTGCCAGCAGCTTAGGACCGCCTAACGATGAGCAGTTCTTC.

The rearrangement uses TRBV12-3 or TRBV12-4 and TRBJ2-7; 12 bases align to TRBD1. The CDR3 has 15 amino acids. Unmatched junction bases numbered 9, after V lost 6 bases and J lost 6 bases. The CDR3 coding sequence is TGTGCCAGCAGGAAGGCCGGGACAGGGGGCTTCGAGCAGTACTTC. Translating it yields CASRKAGTGGFEQYF.

A few counts support this clonotype. The rearrangement joins TRBV12-3 or TRBV12-4 to TRBJ2-3, with D perhaps TRBD2 (6 bases). V was cut by 8 bases and J by 1 base, with 10 bases left in between. The CDR3 covers 13 residues. CDR3: CASCWGGTDTQYF. The CDR3 DNA reads TGTGCCAGCTGTTGGGGGGGCACAGATACGCAGTATTTT.